These 17 T cell receptor beta chains originate from one sample sequenced in a study of blood T cell repertoires in COVID-19. The protocol was immunoSEQ multiplex PCR, while the TCRdb copy is restricted to in-frame clones and leaves out a portion. This table has over 300,000 clones, 90% appearing once. Source material: peripheral blood. These receptors came from a man aged 18 to 30 with active or convalescent COVID-19.

V is TRBV7-9 and J is TRBJ1-2; D not certain. V was shortened by 1 base and J by 4 bases, with 13 bases between the two germline ends. Germline assignment: CDR1 SEHNR and CDR2 FQNEAQ (reference sequence). This CDR3 is built from 15 residues. The CDR3 DNA reads TGTGCCAGCAGCTTAGTTTCCAGAAGTATCTATGGCTACACCTTC. This sequence encodes CASSLVSRSIYGYTF.

The V call is TRBV9, the J call TRBJ1-4, with a possible D match to TRBD1 (5 bases). Trimming removed 4 bases from V and 3 bases from J, with 16 bases in between. This CDR3 has 16 amino acids. Germline CDR1 is SGDLS and CDR2 is YYNGEE. CDR3 protein: CASSQDQGVANEKLFF. CDR3 nucleotide sequence: TGTGCCAGCAGCCAGGACCAAGGGGTAGCTAATGAAAAACTGTTTTTT.

This clone occurred many times. This chain joins TRBV15 and TRBJ1-1; D remains ambiguous. CDR1 and CDR2 (germline): LNHNV, YYDKDF (reference sequence). The ends were cut back, 7 bases at V and 3 bases at J, with 15 bases in the middle. The CDR3 loop spans 14 amino acids. CDR3 residues: CATTLSGGYTEAFF. In DNA form, the CDR3 reads TGTGCCACCACCCTATCGGGAGGGTACACTGAAGCTTTCTTT.

This rearrangement joins TRBV7-2 to TRBJ2-7, with a tentative D call TRBD1 (6 bases). The CDR3 has 14 amino acids. The V and J ends lost 2 bases and 6 bases respectively, with 14 bases between them. Germline CDR1 reads SGHTA; CDR2 reads FQGNSA. CDR3 residues: CASSLSSGASEQYF. The DNA for the CDR3 is TGTGCCAGCAGCTTAAGTTCAGGGGCCAGCGAGCAGTACTTC.

The genes are TRBV6-6 and TRBJ2-1; 12 bases are a match to TRBD2. Losses at the gene ends were 6 bases for V and 4 bases for J; bases not matched to a gene: 7. The CDR3 extends over 16 amino acids. CDR1 and CDR2 from the germline V gene are MNHNY and SVGAGI (reference sequence). The CDR3 region has the DNA TGTGCCAGCAGCCCCGGGCTAGCGGGGGGGTACAATGAGCAGTTCTTC. Amino acid sequence: CASSPGLAGGYNEQFF.

The chain links TRBV6-2 or TRBV6-3 to TRBJ2-3, with 9 bases fitting TRBD2. This CDR3 contains 20 residues. Germline loops: CDR1 MNHEY, CDR2 SVGEGT. J was trimmed by 0 bases and V by 1 base; bases with no gene match: 14. CDR3 nucleotides: TGTGCCAGCAGTTACTATCCTAGCGGGACCTTAACAGCTAGCACAGATACGCAGTATTTT. Translation gives CASSYYPSGTLTASTDTQYF.

The V and J genes are TRBV6-2 or TRBV6-3 and TRBJ2-3; possibly TRBD2 for D (5 bases). Germline V CDR1 and CDR2: MNHEY, SVGEGT. V lost 0 bases and J lost 5, with 9 bases in between. CDR3 length: 14 amino acids. The CDR3 sequence: CASSYSKGVDTQYF. As DNA, the CDR3 is TGTGCCAGCAGTTACTCGAAGGGAGTAGATACGCAGTATTTT.

V usage is TRBV6-5 and J usage is TRBJ1-2; D ambiguous. The CDR3 extends over 14 amino acids. Germline values: CDR1 MNHEY, CDR2 SVGAGI. Trimming took 6 bases from V and 1 from J, leaving 12 bases between them. The CDR3 protein is CASSPGYINYGYTF. The CDR3, as DNA: TGTGCCAGCAGCCCAGGATACATTAACTATGGCTACACCTTC.

V and J are TRBV19 and TRBJ1-1; tentative D call: TRBD1 (5 bases). There are 14 residues in the CDR3. V lost 6 bases to trimming and J lost 1 base, with 12 bases between them. Germline V gene sequence: CDR1 LNHDA, CDR2 SQIVND (reference sequence). CDR3 region: CASSLQVPNTEAFF. Here the CDR3 DNA reads TGTGCCAGTAGCTTACAGGTTCCGAACACTGAAGCTTTCTTT.

With regard to this clone: The same CDR3 also results from other DNA sequences found in this sample. V usage is TRBV7-2 and J usage is TRBJ1-5; weak D call: TRBD1 (5 bases). The germline V and J ends were trimmed by 3 bases and 2 bases, with 11 bases remaining between them. This CDR3 comprises 15 residues. Per the germline V gene, CDR1 is SGHTA and CDR2 is FQGNSA. The CDR3 region is CASSLGGGGNQPQHF. The CDR3 nucleotides read TGTGCCAGCAGCTTGGGCGGAGGGGGCAATCAGCCCCAGCATTTT.

The gene calls are TRBV5-1 and TRBJ1-2; tentatively, D is TRBD1 (6 bases). The V and J ends lost 4 bases and 4 bases respectively, with 11 bases between them. CDR1 is SGHRS, CDR2 YFSETQ, per germline. This CDR3 contains 13 residues. The CDR3 is CASSKTDSYGYTF. In DNA, the CDR3 is TGCGCCAGCAGCAAAACGGACAGCTATGGCTACACCTTC.

This rearrangement joins TRBV3-1 (or the pseudogene TRBV3-2) to TRBJ1-2; 7 bases line up with TRBD1. Germline CDR1 and CDR2: LGHDT and YNNKEL (reference sequence). The CDR3 contains 15 residues. Unmatched junction bases numbered 5, after V lost 1 base and J lost 3 bases. For the CDR3, the DNA is TGTGCCAGCAGCCAAGCGTTTGACAGGGACTATGGCTACACCTTC. It encodes CASSQAFDRDYGYTF.

V is TRBV19 and J is TRBJ1-1; TRBD1 aligns across 8 bases. This CDR3 spans 15 amino acids. V lost 5 bases, J lost 0 bases, and 5 bases stayed unmatched. Germline loops: CDR1 LNHDA, CDR2 SQIVND (reference sequence). The CDR3 region has the DNA TGTGCCAGTAGTTCTTGGACAGGGATGAACACTGAAGCTTTCTTT. Its protein product is CASSSWTGMNTEAFF.

The rearrangement uses TRBV7-2 and TRBJ2-1, with D unclear. In germline, CDR1 is SGHTA, CDR2 FQGNSA. Trimming removed 1 base from V and 9 bases from J, with 10 bases in between. CDR3 length equals 13 residues. The CDR3 reads CASSLGYGLEQFF. The CDR3 DNA reads TGTGCCAGCAGCTTAGGCTACGGTCTTGAGCAGTTCTTC.

The chain links TRBV7-9 to TRBJ1-2; 7 positions agree with TRBD1. The CDR3 is 15 residues long. The ends lost 5 bases at V and 4 bases at J; junction bases unmatched: 10. Germline V CDR1 and CDR2: SEHNR, FQNEAQ (reference sequence). CDR3 residues: CASSNTGTAFYGYTF. In DNA form, the CDR3 reads TGTGCCAGCAGCAACACCGGGACAGCATTCTATGGCTACACCTTC.

V and J are TRBV7-9 and TRBJ1-2; no firm D call. Trimming removed 1 base at V and 3 bases at J, with 6 bases between. Per the germline V gene, CDR1 is SEHNR and CDR2 is FQNEAQ (reference sequence). This CDR3 region has 13 residues. The CDR3 DNA reads TGTGCCAGCAGCTTAGGGCAGGACTATGGCTACACCTTC. Residues: CASSLGQDYGYTF.

The chain joins TRBV25-1 to TRBJ1-6; TRBD1 aligns across 10 bases. The trim removed 6 bases at V and 7 bases at J, leaving 12 bases unmatched. The germline V gene encodes CDR1 MGHDK and CDR2 SYGVNS. CDR3 length: 17 residues. CDR3 sequence reads: CASSPPGQGQGNSPLHF. The CDR3 DNA sequence: TGTGCCAGCAGCCCCCCCGGTCAGGGACAGGGGAATTCACCCCTCCACTTT.